This paragraph reports one TCR beta chain. Only in-frame clones appear in the TCRdb table, and some are missing; sequencing was by immunoSEQ multiplex PCR. This sample has fewer than 200,000 clones; roughly 90% occur once, and the top ten carry over 4%. The sample originates from a study of cytomegalovirus exposure and HLA in healthy donors. In the study overall: The roughly 110 validation repertoires used the same platform as the approximately 670 first-cohort repertoires (as reported by a later analysis).

The CDR3 length is 14 residues. V dropped 4 bases and J dropped 4; count of bases not matched to a gene: 7. The germline V gene has CDR1 SGHRS and CDR2 YFSETQ. This sequence was found in a man aged 18 to 29 in good health and CMV-seropositive. J is TRBJ1-2 and V is TRBV5-1; 7 positions agree with TRBD1. The sequencing sample was made of PBMCs. The DNA of the CDR3 is TGCGCCAGCAGCCCAGCGCAGGGGGGCTATGGCTACACCTTC. It encodes CASSPAQGGYGYTF.